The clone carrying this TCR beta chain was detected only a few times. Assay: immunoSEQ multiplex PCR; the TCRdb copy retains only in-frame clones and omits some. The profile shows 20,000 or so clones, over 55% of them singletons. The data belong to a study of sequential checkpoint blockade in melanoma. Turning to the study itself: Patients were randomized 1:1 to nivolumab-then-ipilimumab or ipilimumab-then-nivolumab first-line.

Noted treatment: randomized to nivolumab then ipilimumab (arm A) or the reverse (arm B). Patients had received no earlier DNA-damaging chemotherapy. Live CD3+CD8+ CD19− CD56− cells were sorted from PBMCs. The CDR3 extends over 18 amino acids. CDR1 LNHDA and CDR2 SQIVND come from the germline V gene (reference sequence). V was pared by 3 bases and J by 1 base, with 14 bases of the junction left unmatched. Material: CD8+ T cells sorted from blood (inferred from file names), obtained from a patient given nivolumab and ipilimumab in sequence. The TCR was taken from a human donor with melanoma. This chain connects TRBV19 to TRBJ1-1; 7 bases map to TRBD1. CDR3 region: CASSIVINTGTANTEAFF. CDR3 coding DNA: TGTGCCAGTAGTATTGTTATAAACACCGGGACAGCGAACACTGAAGCTTTCTTT.